The text below deals with one TCR beta chain. This same CDR3 is encoded by further DNA sequences in the sample. V was cut by 5 bases and J by 0 bases, with 2 bases left in between. CDR3 length: 11 amino acids. As to time point: blood from clinic visit 5 months post-surgery; TSC patient then seizure free. The data were taken from a study of brain T cells in children with intractable seizures. Sequencing was performed with immunoSEQ multiplex PCR; in TCRdb, only in-frame clones are kept and a portion is missing. Here the sample spans about 340,000 clones, roughly 92% being singletons. The source was peripheral blood, collected about 5 months after surgery. The chain employs TRBV12-3 or TRBV12-4 and TRBJ2-7; D not resolved. The TCR sequence derives from a boy younger than two with tuberous sclerosis and intractable seizures. Here the CDR3 reads CASSPSYEQYF. DNA of the CDR3: TGTGCCAGCAGTCCCTCCTACGAGCAGTACTTC.